This passage covers 12 T cell receptor beta chains from one sample sequenced in a study of blood T cells in healthy people across ages. A second PCR of 7 to 11 cycles used a sample-barcoded 5' primer and a J-beta primer mix. TCRdb re-called the 5' RACE reads through MiXCR, storing one row per CDR3 protein. The table lists 1.5 million to 2 million distinct CDR3 sequences, 28% of them singletons. What was sequenced was blood. The receptors shown here come from a woman under 40 in good health.

This clonotype was detected many times. This chain connects TRBV5-5 to TRBJ2-7, with 10 bases aligning to TRBD2. The trim removed 5 bases at V and 3 bases at J, leaving 2 bases unmatched. Germline CDR1 reads SGHKS; CDR2 reads YYEKEE (reference sequence). This CDR3 contains 13 residues. The CDR3 loop reads CASRAGGRYEQYF. CDR3 nucleotides: TGTGCCAGCAGAGCGGGAGGGCGCTACGAGCAGTACTTC.

The rearrangement links TRBV6-5 to TRBJ2-5; TRBD2 matches 7 bases. Gene TRBJ2-7 matches the end of the DNA better, so the J call may be wrong. Germline CDR1 and CDR2: MNHEY and SVGAGI. The CDR3 is 14 residues long. CDR3 bases: TGTGCCAGCAGCGAGAGGGGAGGGCACTACGAGCAGTACTTC. Its translation is CASSERGGHYEQYF.

As regards this clonotype: The junction differs from germline at one of its ends, possibly a read error. This rearrangement joins TRBV5-1 to TRBJ2-3; 9 nucleotides line up with TRBD2. The CDR3 has 15 residues. Per the germline V gene, CDR1 is SGHRS and CDR2 is YFSETQ. CDR3 DNA sequence: TGCACCAGCAGCTCCTGGCGGGAGGGCTCAGATACGCAGTATTTT. This sequence encodes CTSSSWREGSDTQYF.

The CDR3 coding sequence is TGCAGTGCTCCAGGGAAATGGGGTCCCTCTGGGGCCAACGTCCTGACTTTC. This gives the protein CSAPGKWGPSGANVLTF. The chain recombines TRBV20-1 with TRBJ2-6; D may be TRBD1 (5 bases). CDR1 is DFQATT, CDR2 SNEGSKA, per germline (reference sequence). The V and J ends lost 5 bases and 0 bases respectively, with 17 bases between them. CDR3 length: 17 residues.

This chain connects TRBV15 to TRBJ1-2, with D perhaps TRBD1 (6 bases). The CDR3 spans 15 residues. Germline loops: CDR1 LNHNV, CDR2 YYDKDF (reference sequence). V lost 8 bases and J 6 bases, leaving 22 bases between the germline ends. The CDR3 here is CATGAVGGGRNGYTF. CDR3 DNA sequence: TGTGCCACCGGAGCTGTAGGGGGTGGCAGAAATGGCTACACCTTC.

Only a few counts were recorded for this clonotype. The chain is built from TRBV27 and TRBJ2-7; 8 nucleotides align to TRBD2. This CDR3 has 15 amino acids. Germline loops: CDR1 MNHEY, CDR2 SMNVEV (reference sequence). J was trimmed by 3 bases and V by 4 bases; bases with no gene match: 8. The CDR3 region has the DNA TGTGCCAGCAGTTCACCGGGCGGGAGGTTCTACGAGCAGTACTTC. It codes for CASSSPGGRFYEQYF.

The gene calls are TRBV18 and TRBJ2-3; D not resolved. In germline, CDR1 is KGHSH, CDR2 LQKENI. The ends were cut back, 3 bases at V and 7 bases at J, with 8 bases in the middle. The CDR3 consists of 12 residues. CDR3 nucleotide sequence: TGTGCCAGCTCACCCGATGAGAATACGCAGTATTTT. It specifies CASSPDENTQYF.

This clonotype was observed a few times. The chain links TRBV12-3 or TRBV12-4 to TRBJ1-5; maybe TRBD1 (6 bases). V was pared by 6 bases and J by 7 bases, with 10 bases between. This CDR3 region has 12 residues. DNA of the CDR3: TGTGCCAGCAGCACAGGGTACCAGCCCCAGCATTTT. The encoded protein is CASSTGYQPQHF.

The V call is TRBV30, the J call TRBJ1-2, with 8 positions matching TRBD1. Germline lookup yields CDR1 GTSNPN and CDR2 SVGIG (reference sequence). CDR3 size: 13 residues. V trimming: 3 bases; J trimming: 4 bases; junction bases outside the gene matches: 4. The CDR3 DNA is TGTGCCTGGAGCCAGGGGGCTCGCTATGGCTACACCTTC. It translates to CAWSQGARYGYTF.

As to this clonotype: Just one base apart from a much larger clone, this may be a read error. The rearrangement joins TRBV7-2 to TRBJ1-1; 7 bases fit TRBD1. The length of the CDR3 is 15 residues. The germline V gene has CDR1 SGHTA and CDR2 FQGNSA. In DNA, the CDR3 is TGTGACAGCAGCTTAGCCGGGACAGCGAACACTGAAGCTTTCTTT. Its translation is CDSSLAGTANTEAFF.

This clonotype was seen more than once but under ten times. The junction does not match germline at one end; this may be a read error. V usage is TRBV3-1 and J usage is TRBJ2-5; D possibly corresponds to TRBD2 (5 bases). CDR3 size: 15 residues. Germline CDR1 and CDR2: LGHDT and YNNKEL (reference sequence). This chain's CDR3 is CAGSPSSLLGETQYF. CDR3 bases: TGTGCCGGCAGCCCGTCTAGCCTCCTGGGGGAGACCCAGTACTTC.

A remark on this clonotype: This may come from a read error, since a much larger clone is one base off. The chain uses TRBV29-1 and TRBJ2-4; D is perhaps TRBD2 (6 bases). The CDR3 is 13 amino acids. CDR1 and CDR2 from the germline V gene are SQVTM and ANQGSEA. V lost 5 bases, J lost 13 bases, and 21 bases lay in between. In nucleotides, the CDR3 is TGCAGCGTTAGACGAGGGGCGGGGAATGAGCAGTACTTC. Translating it yields CSVRRGAGNEQYF.